The text below deals with one TCR beta chain. As yet, its antigen is unknown. V shed 3 bases and J shed 0 bases, with 7 bases lying between them. Looked up from germline, CDR1 is LGHNA and CDR2 is YSLEER. CDR3 size: 14 residues. This sample was taken from a study of T cell responses to AZD1222 COVID-19 vaccine. Clones were read by immunoSEQ multiplex PCR, and TCRdb kept only the in-frame ones, dropping some. The table lists around 160,000 clones, roughly nine tenths of them singletons. Findings and caveats of the study: Two doses of AZD1222 preceded a rise in Spike-specific TCR breadth and depth.

The sequence derives from an adult in good health. This specimen was peripheral blood, taken on day 0 of AZD1222 vaccination. V gene TRBV4-3 combines with J gene TRBJ2-3; D gene ambiguous. CDR3 DNA: TGCGCCAGCAGCCAGCGACTCAGCACAGATACGCAGTATTTT. Its protein is CASSQRLSTDTQYF.